The clone carrying this TCR beta chain was observed at least ten times. Its specificity is not known. It was by quantitative 5'-RACE with molecular barcodes that TCR beta libraries were made. TCRdb analysed the 5' RACE reads with MiXCR anew, one entry per CDR3 protein. This table has more than 25,000 distinct CDR3 sequences, about 5.6% appearing once. Per the germline V gene, CDR1 is SGDLS and CDR2 is YYNGEE. Trimming took 0 bases from V and 7 from J, leaving 13 bases between them. This CDR3 has 14 residues. The sample is drawn from a study of CD8 T cells in ankylosing spondylitis. General observations from the study: Within ankylosing spondylitis blood, a TCR beta motif made up of eight highly homologous variants appeared to be characteristic. Some motif variants were previously reported in reactive arthritis synovial fluid and blood. Peripheral blood held disease-linked clones only at relatively low frequency, and these were CD8+.

This chain joins TRBV9 and TRBJ1-2; maybe TRBD1 (6 bases). The TCR was taken from a female donor with ankylosing spondylitis or in good health (not recorded which). The sample taken for sequencing was blood, either unsorted or a sorted T cell fraction (not recorded which). This CDR3 reads CASSVAEYRAGYTF. CDR3 in DNA: TGTGCCAGCAGCGTAGCCGAATACAGGGCTGGCTACACCTTC.